Shown below are 15 T cell receptor beta chains from a single sample sequenced in a study of a mutant IDH1 vaccine in newly diagnosed glioma. Their antigen targets remain unknown. Libraries were prepared by immunoSEQ multiplex PCR; TCRdb keeps only in-frame clonotypes and omits some of them. The data contain tens of thousands of clones, about 76% of them seen just once; the ten biggest clones take up about 5%. Specified time point: week 23, last vaccination. Vaccination comprised doses that each held 300 ug of mutant IDH1 20-mer peptide, plus topical imiquimod. The sample here was PBMCs, taken from a glioma patient whose treatment included an IDH1 peptide vaccine. The source of these receptors is a man in his forties or fifties with glioma.

The chain employs TRBV6-5 and TRBJ1-3; D is unclear. This CDR3 is built from 15 residues. With 5 bases removed from V and 0 bases from J, the gap between germline ends came to 11 bases. Germline CDR1 MNHEY, CDR2 SVGAGI. DNA for the CDR3: TGTGCCAGCAGTACTAGACTGATCTCTGGAAACACCATATATTTT. Translated, it gives CASSTRLISGNTIYF.

The chain is built from TRBV2 and TRBJ1-5; 8 bases line up with TRBD1. Looked up from germline, CDR1 is SNHLY and CDR2 is FYNNEI. This CDR3 has 15 residues. Trimming cost V 3 bases and J 5 bases; bases outside gene matches: 6. The CDR3 region is CASSDSQGAHQPQHF. Here the CDR3 DNA reads TGTGCCAGCAGTGACAGCCAGGGGGCCCATCAGCCCCAGCATTTT.

This clone was seen only once. V is TRBV10-3 and J is TRBJ2-1, with TRBD2 identical over 14 bases. Per germline, CDR1 ENHRY and CDR2 SYGVKD. This CDR3 spans 13 amino acids. V lost 11 bases to trimming and J lost 6 bases; unmatched junction nucleotides: 3. The CDR3 region has the DNA TGTGCCTCGGGACTAGCGGGGGCCAATGAGCAGTTCTTC. Protein: CASGLAGANEQFF.

This chain links TRBV2 with TRBJ1-4, with D tentatively TRBD1 (6 bases). The V and J ends lost 7 bases and 7 bases respectively, with 16 bases between them. The CDR3 is 14 amino acids. Germline CDR1 SNHLY, CDR2 FYNNEI. CDR3 in DNA: TGTGCCAGCATAACGGTGGGGGCCGGTGAAAAACTGTTTTTT. Translating it yields CASITVGAGEKLFF. The full variable domain, with the rest looked up from reference TRBV2 and TRBJ1-4, is EPEVTQTPSHQVTQMGQEVILRCVPISNHLYFYWYRQILGQKVEFLVSFYNNEISEKSEIFDDQFSVERPDGSNFTLKIRSTKLEDSAMYFCASITVGAGEKLFFGSGTQLSVL.

The J gene is TRBJ1-1, the V gene TRBV19; no clear D. Germline V gene data show CDR1 as LNHDA and CDR2 as SQIVND (reference sequence). The V end was cut by 1 base, the J end by 2 bases, with 14 bases between. The CDR3 is made up of 16 amino acids. CDR3 amino acids: CASSIGIGRGNTEAFF. The DNA for the CDR3 is TGTGCCAGTAGTATAGGGATCGGGCGGGGTAACACTGAAGCTTTCTTT.

This clone was recorded only once. V usage is TRBV5-1 and J usage is TRBJ1-5; D is undetermined. This CDR3 region has 15 residues. Trimming removed 2 bases from V and 6 bases from J, with 15 bases in between. Germline V gene sequence: CDR1 SGHRS, CDR2 YFSETQ. CDR3 amino acids: CASSLDPAGGQPQHF. CDR3 DNA sequence: TGCGCCAGCAGCTTAGATCCTGCAGGCGGTCAGCCCCAGCATTTT.

The rearrangement uses TRBV4-3 and TRBJ2-6; D remains unclear. Germline V CDR1 and CDR2: LGHNA, YSLEER. The CDR3 totals 14 residues. Between the trimmed V and J ends, which lost 1 base and 6 bases, there was a span of 7 bases. The CDR3 is CASSQGVQANVLTF. CDR3 in DNA: TGCGCCAGCAGCCAAGGGGTCCAGGCCAACGTCCTGACTTTC.

This clone showed up just a few times. The V call is TRBV5-7, the J call TRBJ1-5; TRBD1 might be the D (5 bases). TRBV5-7 is known as an ORF, though its function is uncertain. The CDR3 is 16 amino acids. V dropped 4 bases and J dropped 2 bases, with 16 bases sitting between them. The CDR3 protein is CASSPPRGGGNQPQHF. The CDR3 DNA follows: TGTGCCAGCAGCCCCCCCCGTGGAGGGGGCAATCAGCCCCAGCATTTT.

The V call is TRBV2, the J call TRBJ2-5, with a weak D call TRBD1 (7 bases). The CDR3 covers 13 residues. V lost 8 bases and J 5 bases, leaving 15 bases between the germline ends. CDR1 SNHLY and CDR2 FYNNEI come from the germline V gene. The CDR3 DNA is TGTGCCAGCTCAGGGGGGATGAGGGAGACCCAGTACTTC. The encoded protein is CASSGGMRETQYF.

The chain employs TRBV7-3 and TRBJ2-3; 8 bases are a match to TRBD2. Trimming removed 6 bases from V and 5 bases from J; junction bases left unmatched: 7. The CDR3 is made up of 14 amino acids. Germline V CDR1 and CDR2: SGHTA, FQGTGA. The CDR3 nucleotides are TGTGCCAGCAGTAGCGGGACATCGCAAGATACGCAGTATTTT. It encodes CASSSGTSQDTQYF.

There are a few counts of this clone. The gene calls are TRBV28 and TRBJ2-7; D is tentatively TRBD1 or TRBD2 (6 bases each). The V end was cut by 5 bases, the J end by 6 bases, with 14 bases between. Germline V gene data show CDR1 as MDHEN and CDR2 as SYDVKM. This CDR3 has 13 amino acids. Here the CDR3 DNA reads TGTGCCAGCAGTCCCCCGGGGGCTGGCGAGCAGTACTTC. Its protein product is CASSPPGAGEQYF.

The V gene is TRBV30, the J gene TRBJ2-1, with 7 bases lining up with TRBD2. Trimming removed 0 bases from V and 2 bases from J; junction bases left unmatched: 1. The CDR3 length is 14 residues. CDR1 GTSNPN and CDR2 SVGIG come from the germline V gene (reference sequence). Written as DNA, the CDR3 is TGTGCCTGGAGTGTAAGCGGGGCCTACAATGAGCAGTTCTTC. Its protein product is CAWSVSGAYNEQFF.

This clone was observed a handful of times. This rearrangement joins TRBV5-8 to TRBJ1-5; D is ambiguous. The V end was cut by 0 bases, the J end by 7 bases, with 11 bases between. The CDR3 length is 14 residues. In germline, CDR1 is SGHTS, CDR2 YDEGEE. The CDR3 reads CASSLDLSGQPQHF. The DNA for the CDR3 is TGTGCCAGCAGCTTGGACCTCTCCGGGCAGCCCCAGCATTTT. Looking up the rest from reference TRBV5-8 and TRBJ1-5 gives the full variable domain: EAGVTQSPTHLIKTRGQQATLRCSPISGHTSVYWYQQALGLGLQFLLWYDEGEERNRGNFPPRFSGRQFPNYSSELNVNALELEDSALYLCASSLDLSGQPQHFGDGTRLSIL.

The chain couples TRBV4-1 to TRBJ2-7; D may match TRBD1 or TRBD2 (5 bases each). The CDR3 has 16 residues. The germline CDR1 and CDR2 sequences are MGHRA and YSYEKL. V was trimmed by 2 bases and J by 5 bases, leaving 19 bases between them. The CDR3 sequence: CASSQIFGAPSDEQYF. As DNA, the CDR3 is TGCGCCAGCAGCCAAATCTTCGGGGCCCCCTCTGACGAGCAGTACTTC.

This clone was observed once. This chain connects TRBV11-2 to TRBJ1-5; D gene unclear. The CDR3 covers 14 residues. The V end lost 2 bases, the J end lost 0 bases, and 5 bases lay between the germline ends. Germline V gene data show CDR1 as SGHAT and CDR2 as FQNNGV. The CDR3 loop is CASSLTASNQPQHF. As DNA, the CDR3 is TGTGCCAGCAGCTTAACAGCTAGCAATCAGCCCCAGCATTTT.